This TCR beta chain was found in a study of cytomegalovirus exposure and HLA in healthy donors. Study-wide findings and caveats: In vitro checks showed that a few CMV-associated chains really do target CMV antigens. It was reported that the classifier diagnosed cytomegalovirus status with high specificity and sensitivity in both the original and validation cohorts. There were 150 or so TCR beta chains listed as cytomegalovirus-associated. Most TCR sequences were rare, but some public TCRs occurred in many donors.

Method: immunoSEQ multiplex PCR; TCRdb's copy keeps in-frame clones and lacks some. Among some 190,000 clones listed, about 82% were seen once. As concerns this clone: Its target is unknown.

CDR1 and CDR2 (germline): SGHTA, FQGNSA. This CDR3 is 14 amino acids long. V was shortened by 2 bases and J by 5 bases, with 12 bases between the two germline ends. The chain uses TRBV7-2 and TRBJ2-5; possible D gene TRBD1, 6 bases. The sequence was collected from a woman aged 18-29 years in good health and CMV-seronegative. The source material was PBMCs. The DNA of the CDR3 is TGTGCCAGCAGCTTAAGCAGGGGCGGGGAGACCCAGTACTTC. It codes for CASSLSRGGETQYF.